This T cell receptor beta chain was identified during a study of identifying expanded T cells in peripheral blood. General study points: Differentially abundant clones: about 1.3 between replicates, around 17 at roughly 13 days, 19 at four.

In regard to this clone: The target antigen is unknown.

During the collection period, no donor immune events like infections were recorded. Assay: immunoSEQ multiplex PCR; the TCRdb copy retains only in-frame clones and omits some. The table includes approximately 83,000 clones, about 88% detected once. Between the trimmed V and J ends, which lost 7 bases and 5 bases, there was a span of 11 bases. The CDR3 contains 12 residues. Looked up from germline, CDR1 is SNHLY and CDR2 is FYNNEI. Source material: blood. The TCR comes from a person aged 18 to 70 in good health. The chain has TRBV2 and TRBJ1-1; a weak D match, TRBD1 (6 bases). CDR3 in DNA: TGTGCCAGCATGGCAGGGGTTACTGAAGCTTTCTTT. It translates to CASMAGVTEAFF.